Presented here are 4 T cell receptor beta chains from one specimen sequenced in a study of response to subunit inactivated influenza vaccine. TCRdb re-derived calls from the RT-PCR reads in MiXCR, one entry per CDR3 protein. The sample holds about 780,000 distinct CDR3 sequences, less than 20% seen once. The specimen comprised PBMCs from blood, sampled roughly 5 days after vaccination. The receptors were sampled from a man aged 50 to 60 who received an inactivated influenza vaccine.

The chain links TRBV19 to TRBJ2-1; D assignment may be TRBD1 or TRBD2 (6 bases each). Germline CDR1 is LNHDA and CDR2 is SQIVND (reference sequence). V gave up 7 bases and J gave up 15 bases, with 25 bases separating them. The CDR3 consists of 14 residues. As DNA, the CDR3 is TGTGCCAGTACTCAAGGGGGAGGTGTAATAGGTCGGTTCTTC. This encodes CASTQGGGVIGRFF.

This clonotype has just a few counts. The chain combines TRBV11-2 with TRBJ2-5, with 10 bases matching TRBD2. CDR3 size: 18 residues. The germline V gene has CDR1 SGHAT and CDR2 FQNNGV. With V trimmed by 4 bases and J by 4 bases, 15 bases remained unmatched. CDR3 sequence: CASSSSPRSGGGRETQYF. CDR3 nucleotides: TGTGCCAGCAGCTCCTCTCCACGGAGCGGGGGGGGACGAGAGACCCAGTACTTC.

The chain employs TRBV20-1 and TRBJ1-1; the match to TRBD1 covers 11 bases. The CDR3 runs 16 residues. V lost 8 bases to trimming and J lost 11 bases; unmatched junction nucleotides: 22. CDR1 DFQATT and CDR2 SNEGSKA come from the germline V gene (reference sequence). The CDR3 protein is CSIVGHPGRDRGYAFF. DNA of the CDR3: TGCAGTATAGTAGGACACCCAGGGCGGGACAGGGGGTATGCTTTCTTT.

This clonotype was counted at least ten times. The V call is TRBV10-2, the J call TRBJ2-5, with TRBD1 as a possible D gene (5 bases). Germline-derived CDR1 and CDR2 are WSHSY and SAAADI. Trimming left V 2 bases short and J 5 bases short, with 12 bases between. The CDR3 length is 14 residues. This CDR3 is CASSESAGFETQYF. As DNA, the CDR3 is TGCGCCAGCAGTGAGAGCGCAGGGTTTGAGACCCAGTACTTC.